This T cell receptor beta chain was sequenced in a study of T cells in Graves' hyperthyroidism and ophthalmopathy. Findings of the study overall: Ophthalmopathy onset followed model prediction by a median approximately 7 months.

This clonotype was seen more than once but under ten times. As yet, its antigen is unknown. Ophthalmopathy in the patients scored at least 3 on Clinical Activity Score and at least 4 on NOSPECS grade, lasting under 3 months. Uncontrolled infections, other autoimmune diseases, pregnancy or lactation led to exclusion of patients. The TCR beta CDR3 regions underwent amplification using RNA transcripts as the source. The TCR CDR3 first-round RT-PCR relied on the HTBI primer set. TCRdb processed the multiplex PCR reads anew with MiXCR; each CDR3 protein has one entry. The repertoire includes approximately 610,000 distinct CDR3 sequences, approximately 14% of them detected once, and 4.3% sits in the top ten. Sequenced sample: blood. The clonotype was recovered from a middle-aged woman with Graves' ophthalmopathy.

CDR3 sequence reads: CAVGQGAYEQYF. In nucleotides, the CDR3 is TGTGCCGTTGGACAGGGGGCCTACGAGCAGTACTTC. V is TRBV19 and J is TRBJ2-7; TRBD1 matches 10 bases. V was pared by 11 bases and J by 2 bases, with 3 bases of the junction left unmatched. The germline gives CDR1 LNHDA, CDR2 SQIVND (reference sequence). This CDR3 contains 12 residues. The full variable domain, with the rest looked up from reference TRBV19 and TRBJ2-7, is DGGITQSPKYLFRKEGQNVTLSCEQNLNHDAMYWYRQDPGQGLRLIYYSQIVNDFQKGDIAEGYSVSREKKESFPLTVTSAQKNPTAFYLCAVGQGAYEQYFGPGTRLTVT.